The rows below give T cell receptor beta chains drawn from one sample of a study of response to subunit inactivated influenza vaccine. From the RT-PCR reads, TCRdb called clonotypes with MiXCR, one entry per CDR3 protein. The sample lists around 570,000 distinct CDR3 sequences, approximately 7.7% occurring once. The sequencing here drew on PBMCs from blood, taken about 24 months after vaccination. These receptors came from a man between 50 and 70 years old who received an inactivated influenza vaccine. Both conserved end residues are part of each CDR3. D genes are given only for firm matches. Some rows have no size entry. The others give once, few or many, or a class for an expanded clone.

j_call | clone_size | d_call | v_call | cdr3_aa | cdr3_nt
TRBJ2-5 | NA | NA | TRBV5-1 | CASSKGVGGETQYF | TGCGCCAGCAGTAAGGGGGTAGGTGGAGAGACCCAGTACTTC
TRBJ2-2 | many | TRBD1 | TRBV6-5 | CASSYQTGVTGELFF | TGTGCCAGCAGTTACCAAACAGGGGTTACCGGGGAGCTGTTTTTT
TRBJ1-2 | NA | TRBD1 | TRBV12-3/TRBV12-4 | CASSFNRGYGYTF | TGTGCCAGCAGTTTTAACAGGGGCTATGGCTACACCTTC
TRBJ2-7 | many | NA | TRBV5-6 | CASSGDYEQYF | TGTGCCAGCAGCGGTGACTACGAGCAGTACTTC
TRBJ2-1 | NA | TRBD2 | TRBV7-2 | CASSLPGLAYEQFF | TGTGCCAGCAGCTTACCGGGACTAGCATATGAGCAGTTCTTC
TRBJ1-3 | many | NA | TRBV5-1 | CASSLGDNGNTIYF | TGCGCCAGCAGCTTGGGGGACAACGGAAACACCATATATTTT
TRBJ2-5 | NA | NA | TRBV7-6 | CASSNPGTDQETQYF | TGTGCCAGCAGCAACCCAGGGACGGACCAAGAGACCCAGTACTTC
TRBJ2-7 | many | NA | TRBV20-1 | CSAEEIAAADYEQYF | TGCAGTGCTGAAGAAATAGCGGCGGCGGACTACGAGCAGTACTTC
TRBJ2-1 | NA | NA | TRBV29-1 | CSSRASLNEQFF | TGCAGCTCCAGAGCGAGCCTCAATGAGCAGTTCTTC
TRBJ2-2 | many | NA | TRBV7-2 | CASSPRRSGELFF | TGTGCCAGCAGCCCCCGACGGTCCGGGGAGCTGTTTTTT